This is a list of T cell receptor beta chains from one sample in a study of T cell responses to AZD1222 COVID-19 vaccine. The protocol was immunoSEQ multiplex PCR, while the TCRdb copy is restricted to in-frame clones and leaves out a portion. The sample yields 120,000 to 150,000 clones, around 91% seen once. The sequenced sample was peripheral blood, obtained on day 0 of AZD1222 vaccination. Source of these receptors: an adult in good health. Both conserved end residues are part of each CDR3. A D gene is named only where the DNA matches it firmly. A row's size may be missing; if present it is once, few, many or a size class.

j_gene | abundance | d_gene | v_gene | CDR3nt | CDR3aa
TRBJ1-3 | - | TRBD1 | TRBV10-2 | TGCGCCAGCAGTCGGACAGGGAGCTCTGGAAACACCATATATTTT | CASSRTGSSGNTIYF
TRBJ1-2 | - | - | TRBV7-3 | TGTGCCAGCAGCTGGGCCCCCGGGGATGGCTACACCTTC | CASSWAPGDGYTF
TRBJ1-3 | - | TRBD1 | TRBV4-1 | TGCGCCAGCAGCCTCCTTTCCCAGGGGGCGACCAACACCATATATTTT | CASSLLSQGATNTIYF
TRBJ2-2 | many | - | TRBV6-1 | TGTGCCAGCAGTGAAGTCCTAGAATCCGGGGAGCTGTTTTTT | CASSEVLESGELFF
TRBJ2-6 | once | - | TRBV18 | TGTGCCAGCTCACCACAACCGACTGTTCCAGGTCCTGGGGCCAACGTCCTGACTTTC | CASSPQPTVPGPGANVLTF
TRBJ1-3 | - | - | TRBV9 | TGTGCCAGCAGCTCTAGGGATCAGGGAACTGACACCATATATTTT | CASSSRDQGTDTIYF
TRBJ2-3 | - | - | TRBV2 | TGTGCCAGCAGTATGGGGGGGGCACACACAGATACGCAGTATTTT | CASSMGGAHTDTQYF
TRBJ2-7 | - | - | TRBV5-4 | TGTGCCAGCAGCCTGGACATCCCGTACGAGCAGTACTTC | CASSLDIPYEQYF
TRBJ1-6 | - | - | TRBV7-9 | TGTGCCAGCTTGGAAGGGGGGGCGAAGAATTCACCCCTCCACTTT | CASLEGGAKNSPLHF
TRBJ2-1 | - | TRBD2 | TRBV5-4 | TGTGCCAGCAGCCCCCCGGCTAGCGGGGGATACAATGAGCAGTTCTTC | CASSPPASGGYNEQFF
TRBJ2-2 | - | - | TRBV15 | TGTGCCACCAGCAGAGTGATTCAGGGGTCTGTGACCGGGGAGCTGTTTTTT | CATSRVIQGSVTGELFF
TRBJ2-7 | - | TRBD2 | TRBV2 | TGTGCCAGTGACCGCCGAGCCGGGACTAGCGGCTACGAGCAGTACTTC | CASDRRAGTSGYEQYF
TRBJ2-1 | - | - | TRBV6-2/TRBV6-3 | TGTGCCAGCAGTTACTCCGGCAATGAGCAGTTCTTC | CASSYSGNEQFF
TRBJ2-7 | - | TRBD1 | TRBV6-5 | TGTGCCAGCAGTTACGGGACAGCCGCCCCGCCGGGCGAGCAGTACTTC | CASSYGTAAPPGEQYF
TRBJ2-3 | - | - | TRBV6-2/TRBV6-3 | TGTGCCAGCAGTTACGGAGCGGGCGCCACAGATACGCAGTATTTT | CASSYGAGATDTQYF
TRBJ2-7 | - | - | TRBV11-2 | TGTGCCAGCAGCACCATCTACGAGCAGTACTTC | CASSTIYEQYF
TRBJ2-1 | - | TRBD2 | TRBV3-1/TRBV3-2 | TGTGCCAGCAGCGGTCGGACTAGCAGACCCTACAATGAGCAGTTCTTC | CASSGRTSRPYNEQFF
TRBJ2-7 | - | - | TRBV28 | TGTGCCAGCAAACGCCAGGCCACCTCCTACGAGCAGTACTTC | CASKRQATSYEQYF
TRBJ1-3 | - | - | TRBV12-5 | TGTGCTAGTGGTTTATTAGGGGAAGGCGGAAACACCATATATTTT | CASGLLGEGGNTIYF
TRBJ1-5 | - | - | TRBV19 | TGTGCCAGTAGGACCCCGGGGGCCCATCGACCCCAGCATTTT | CASRTPGAHRPQHF
TRBJ2-3 | - | - | TRBV5-1 | TGCGCCAGCAGCTTGGATGTGTCCCTGTCTACGCAGTATTTT | CASSLDVSLSTQYF
TRBJ1-1 | - | - | TRBV6-2/TRBV6-3 | TGTGCCAGCAGTTACTTTCCAGAGCCGAACACTGAAGCTTTCTTT | CASSYFPEPNTEAFF
TRBJ2-2 | - | TRBD1 | TRBV6-4 | TGTGCCAGCAGTGACTCGAGCACAGGGGGCCGGCCGGCCGGGGAGCTGTTTTTT | CASSDSSTGGRPAGELFF
TRBJ1-6 | - | - | TRBV19 | TGTGCCAGTAGGGGAGGGGGATTTGGGTCACCCCTCCACTTT | CASRGGGFGSPLHF
TRBJ2-1 | - | - | TRBV6-5 | TGTGCCAGCAGTTACAATCGGGAGACGGGTGAGCAGTTCTTC | CASSYNRETGEQFF
TRBJ2-3 | - | - | TRBV21-1 | TGTGCCAGCAGCAAAAGGGGCGGGGACACAGATACGCAGTATTTT | CASSKRGGDTDTQYF
TRBJ1-5 | - | - | TRBV20-1 | TGCAGTGTAGGTCCAGGGCCCCAGCATTTT | CSVGPGPQHF
TRBJ2-7 | - | TRBD2 | TRBV19 | TGTGCCAGCCGTACTAGCGGGGGGAAACCCTACGAGCAGTACTTC | CASRTSGGKPYEQYF
TRBJ1-2 | - | TRBD1 | TRBV7-8 | TGTGCCAGCAGCTCAGCCCATACAGGGGTGGACTATGGCTACACCTTC | CASSSAHTGVDYGYTF
TRBJ1-2 | - | - | TRBV5-6 | TGTGCCAGCGGGCCCAACTATGGCTACACCTTC | CASGPNYGYTF
TRBJ1-4 | - | - | TRBV7-7 | TGTGCTAGCAGCTTAGCGCGGGTGGTTGCAACTAATGAAAAACTGTTTTTT | CASSLARVVATNEKLFF
TRBJ2-7 | - | - | TRBV28 | TGTGCCACCGTAAGGGACGTAGGTACCTACGAGCAGTACTTC | CATVRDVGTYEQYF
TRBJ2-7 | - | TRBD1 | TRBV11-1 | TGTGCCAGCAGCTCTACGGACAGGGGATACGAGCAGTACTTC | CASSSTDRGYEQYF